The text below deals with one T cell receptor (beta chain). Its antigen is undetermined. This sample was included in a study of cytomegalovirus exposure and HLA in healthy donors. Trimming took 3 bases from V and 1 from J, leaving 8 bases between them. The CDR3 extends over 13 amino acids. Per germline, CDR1 GTSNPN and CDR2 SVGIG (reference sequence). Whole-study results and caveats: Later analysis revealed greater clonal expansion in HLA-associated TCR beta chains than in equally common others. In a later analysis, DRB1 alleles had the most associated TCRs; HLA-C alleles the fewest.

A multiplex PCR was run with 60 Vbeta primers and 13 Jbeta primers. Sequencing used immunoSEQ multiplex PCR; TCRdb keeps in-frame clones, though not all of them. Its clone listing holds approximately 170,000 clones. This receptor was identified in a woman aged 18-29 years in good health and CMV-seropositive. The rearrangement links TRBV30 to TRBJ2-3, with D perhaps TRBD1 (5 bases). The sample taken for sequencing was PBMCs. CDR3: CAWRGVGTDTQYF. The CDR3, as DNA: TGTGCCTGGAGAGGGGTGGGCACAGATACGCAGTATTTT.